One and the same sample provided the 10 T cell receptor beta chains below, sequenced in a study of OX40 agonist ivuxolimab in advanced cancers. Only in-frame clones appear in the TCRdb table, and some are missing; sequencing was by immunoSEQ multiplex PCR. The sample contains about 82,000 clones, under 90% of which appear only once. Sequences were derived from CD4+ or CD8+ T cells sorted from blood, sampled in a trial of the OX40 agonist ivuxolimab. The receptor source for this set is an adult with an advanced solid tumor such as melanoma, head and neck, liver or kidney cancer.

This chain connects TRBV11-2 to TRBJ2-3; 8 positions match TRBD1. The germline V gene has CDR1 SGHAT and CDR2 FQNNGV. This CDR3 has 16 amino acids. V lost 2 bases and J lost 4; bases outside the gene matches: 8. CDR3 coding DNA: TGTGCCAGCAGCTTATCCGTTGGACAGGGCGCAGATACGCAGTATTTT. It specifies CASSLSVGQGADTQYF.

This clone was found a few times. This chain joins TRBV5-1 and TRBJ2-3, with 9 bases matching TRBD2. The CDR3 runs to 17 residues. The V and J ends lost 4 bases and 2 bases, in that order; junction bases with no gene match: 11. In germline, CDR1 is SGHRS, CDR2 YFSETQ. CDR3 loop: CASSPKGLAGLTDTQYF. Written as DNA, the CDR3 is TGCGCCAGCAGCCCCAAGGGGCTAGCGGGGCTCACAGATACGCAGTATTTT. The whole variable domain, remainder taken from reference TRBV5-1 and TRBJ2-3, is KAGVTQTPRYLIKTRGQQVTLSCSPISGHRSVSWYQQTPGQGLQFLFEYFSETQRNKGNFPGRFSGRQFSNSRSEMNVSTLELGDSALYLCASSPKGLAGLTDTQYFGPGTRLTVL.

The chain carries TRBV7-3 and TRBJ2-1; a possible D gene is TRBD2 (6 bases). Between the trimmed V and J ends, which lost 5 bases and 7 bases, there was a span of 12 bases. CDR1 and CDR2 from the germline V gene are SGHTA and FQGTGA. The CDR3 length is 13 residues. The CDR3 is CASSPGDLNEQFF. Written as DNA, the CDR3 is TGTGCCAGCAGCCCGGGGGATTTGAATGAGCAGTTCTTC.

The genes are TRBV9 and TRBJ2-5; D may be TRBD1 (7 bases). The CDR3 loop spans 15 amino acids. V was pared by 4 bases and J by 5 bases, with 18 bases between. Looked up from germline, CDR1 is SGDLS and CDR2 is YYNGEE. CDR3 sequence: CASSSPQGGVETQYF. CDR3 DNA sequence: TGTGCCAGCAGCTCCCCCCAGGGGGGCGTTGAGACCCAGTACTTC. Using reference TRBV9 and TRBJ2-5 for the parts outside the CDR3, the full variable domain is DSGVTQTPKHLITATGQRVTLRCSPRSGDLSVYWYQQSLDQGLQFLIQYYNGEERAKGNILERFSAQQFPDLHSELNLSSLELGDSALYFCASSSPQGGVETQYFGPGTRLLVL.

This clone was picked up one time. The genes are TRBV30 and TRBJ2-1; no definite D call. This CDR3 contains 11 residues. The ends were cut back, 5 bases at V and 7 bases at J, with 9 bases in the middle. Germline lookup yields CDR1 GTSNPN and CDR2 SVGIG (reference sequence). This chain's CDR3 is CAWHARNEQFF. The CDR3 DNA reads TGTGCCTGGCATGCGCGGAATGAGCAGTTCTTC.

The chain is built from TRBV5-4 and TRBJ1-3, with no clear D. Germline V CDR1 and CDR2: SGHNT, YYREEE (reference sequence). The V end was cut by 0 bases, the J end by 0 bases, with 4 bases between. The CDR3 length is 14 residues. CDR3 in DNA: TGTGCCAGCAGCTTGGACAGCTCTGGAAACACCATATATTTT. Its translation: CASSLDSSGNTIYF.

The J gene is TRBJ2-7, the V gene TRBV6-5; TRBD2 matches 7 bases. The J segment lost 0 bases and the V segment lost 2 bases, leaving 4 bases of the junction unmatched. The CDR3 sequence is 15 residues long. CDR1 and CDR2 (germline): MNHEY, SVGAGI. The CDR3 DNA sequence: TGTGCCAGCAGTTACAATCGGGACTACTCCTACGAGCAGTACTTC. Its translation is CASSYNRDYSYEQYF.

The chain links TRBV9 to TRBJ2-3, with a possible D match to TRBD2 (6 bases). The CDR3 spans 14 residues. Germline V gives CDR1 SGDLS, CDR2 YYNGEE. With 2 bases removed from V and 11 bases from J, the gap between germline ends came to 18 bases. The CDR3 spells CASSVSGPPGRQYF. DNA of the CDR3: TGTGCCAGCAGCGTTAGCGGACCGCCCGGGAGGCAGTATTTT.

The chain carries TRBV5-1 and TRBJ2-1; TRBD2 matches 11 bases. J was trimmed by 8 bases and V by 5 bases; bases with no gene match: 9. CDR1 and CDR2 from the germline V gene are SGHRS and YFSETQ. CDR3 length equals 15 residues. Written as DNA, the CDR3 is TGCGCCAGCAGATATGTAGCGGGAGGGTATGATGAGCAGTTCTTC. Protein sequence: CASRYVAGGYDEQFF.

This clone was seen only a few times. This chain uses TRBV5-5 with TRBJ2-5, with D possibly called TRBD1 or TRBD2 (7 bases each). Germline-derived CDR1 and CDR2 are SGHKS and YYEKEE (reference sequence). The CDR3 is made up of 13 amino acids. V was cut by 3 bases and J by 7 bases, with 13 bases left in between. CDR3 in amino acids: CASSYTGEGTQYF. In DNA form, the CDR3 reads TGTGCCAGCAGCTATACAGGGGAGGGGACCCAGTACTTC.